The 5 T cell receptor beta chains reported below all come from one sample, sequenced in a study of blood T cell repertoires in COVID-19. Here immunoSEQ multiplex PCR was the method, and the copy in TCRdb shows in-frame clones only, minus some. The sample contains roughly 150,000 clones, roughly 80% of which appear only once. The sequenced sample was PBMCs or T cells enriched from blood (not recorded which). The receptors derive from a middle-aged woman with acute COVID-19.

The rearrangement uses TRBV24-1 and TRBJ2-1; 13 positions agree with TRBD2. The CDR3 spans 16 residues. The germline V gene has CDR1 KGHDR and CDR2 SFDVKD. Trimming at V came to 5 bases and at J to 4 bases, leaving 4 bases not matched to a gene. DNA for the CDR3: TGTGCCACCAGTGCCGCGACTAGCGGGGGGTACAATGAGCAGTTCTTC. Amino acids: CATSAATSGGYNEQFF.

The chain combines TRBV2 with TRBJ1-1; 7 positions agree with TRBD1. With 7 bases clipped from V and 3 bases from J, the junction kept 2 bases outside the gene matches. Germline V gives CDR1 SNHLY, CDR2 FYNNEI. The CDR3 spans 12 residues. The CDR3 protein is CASIRGYTEAFF. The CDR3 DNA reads TGTGCCAGCATCAGGGGGTACACTGAAGCTTTCTTT.

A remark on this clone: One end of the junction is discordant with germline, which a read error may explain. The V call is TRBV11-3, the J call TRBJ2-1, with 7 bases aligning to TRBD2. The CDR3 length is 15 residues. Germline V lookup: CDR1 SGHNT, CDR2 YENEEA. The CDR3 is CASSTERTRYNEQFF. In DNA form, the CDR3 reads TGTGCCAGCAGCACCGAAAGGACTAGATACAACGAGCAGTTCTTC.

Here the CDR3 reads CASSIHGGGRAADGYTF. The DNA for the CDR3 is TGTGCCAGTAGTATCCACGGCGGAGGACGGGCCGCGGATGGCTACACCTTC. The gene calls are TRBV19 and TRBJ1-2, with no clear D. The germline V gene has CDR1 LNHDA and CDR2 SQIVND (reference sequence). The V and J ends lost 3 bases and 6 bases respectively, with 23 bases between them. This CDR3 comprises 17 residues.

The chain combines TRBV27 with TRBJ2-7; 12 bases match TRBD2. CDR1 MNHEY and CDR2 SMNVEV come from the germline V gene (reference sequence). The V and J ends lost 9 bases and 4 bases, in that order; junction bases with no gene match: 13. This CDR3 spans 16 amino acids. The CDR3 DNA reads TGTGCCAGTAGTAAATCTAGACTAGCGGGAGCATACGAGCAGTACGTC. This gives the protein CASSKSRLAGAYEQYV.